This TCR beta chain was obtained from a study of cytomegalovirus exposure and HLA in healthy donors. Overall study findings and caveats: Most TCRs appeared rarely, but some public TCRs recurred in many donors. Reports described diagnosis of cytomegalovirus status by the classifier as highly specific and sensitive.

Sequenced by immunoSEQ multiplex PCR; TCRdb stores in-frame clones only, minus some. This sample has under 250,000 clones, with less than 85% found just once. CDR3 length: 9 residues. Germline CDR1 reads GTSNPN; CDR2 reads SVGIG (reference sequence). V lost 7 bases and J 8 bases, leaving 6 bases between the germline ends. Of note for this clone: Its antigen is unidentified.

Material for sequencing was PBMCs. This TCR was sampled from a woman between 18 and 29 years old in good health and CMV-seronegative. V usage is TRBV30 and J usage is TRBJ2-1, with D unresolved. Here the CDR3 reads CALCDEQFF. The CDR3, as DNA: TGTGCCTTGTGCGATGAGCAGTTCTTC.